This T cell receptor (beta chain) was identified in a study of TIL therapy for anti-PD-1-resistant metastatic lung cancer. Study as a whole: Most patients had lung adenocarcinoma.

This was the immunoSEQ v3 assay. Here immunoSEQ multiplex PCR was the method, and the copy in TCRdb shows in-frame clones only, minus some. The table includes some 60,000 clones, around 68% detected once. The CDR3 consists of 15 residues. CDR1 and CDR2 (germline): MNHEY, SMNVEV (reference sequence). J gave up 7 bases and V 8 bases, and 14 bases lay outside the gene matches. The time point denotes: pre-treatment sample, taken before nivolumab and TIL therapy. The chain uses TRBV27 and TRBJ2-7; 10 nucleotides match TRBD1. The sample was blood, taken at baseline. This TCR was sampled from a person aged 25-85 years with non-small cell lung cancer. The CDR3 DNA follows: TGTGCCAGCGGAATGACAGGGGGCATCTTGGGGGAGCAGTACTTC. This gives the protein CASGMTGGILGEQYF.